This T cell receptor beta chain was captured in a study of cytomegalovirus exposure and HLA in healthy donors. A word on this clone: Antigen: not known.

Germline V gene data show CDR1 as MGHDK and CDR2 as SYGVNS. Unmatched junction bases numbered 1, after V lost 1 base and J lost 6 bases. CDR3 length equals 14 residues. Study observations and caveats: TCR beta sequences reportedly predicted most subjects' HLA-A and HLA-B alleles accurately. Analysis performed later showed TCR beta chains linked to HLA being more clonally expanded than equally common others.

60 Vbeta and 13 Jbeta primers were used in PCR. The authors' processing: Counted up in a later analysis, unique TCR beta chains came to about 80 million, with around 11 million shared. The data were produced by immunoSEQ multiplex PCR, yet TCRdb's version contains in-frame clones alone and is incomplete. D and trimming come from the DNA, and the V and J calls and clone size come from that table. The sample lists about 160,000 clones; approximately 72% were seen once. Sequencing used PBMCs. This receptor was identified in a man aged 40-55 years in good health and CMV-seropositive. The chain links TRBV25-1 to TRBJ2-7, with TRBD2 matching over 12 bases. The CDR3 coding sequence is TGTGCCAGCAGTGAATTACTAGCGGGGGGCGAGCAGTACTTC. Its translation: CASSELLAGGEQYF.